This T cell receptor beta chain comes out of a study of CD8 T cells in ankylosing spondylitis. Researchers built TCR beta libraries using quantitative 5'-RACE with molecular barcodes. TCRdb independently ran MiXCR on the 5' RACE reads; one entry per CDR3 protein. This table holds some 800,000 distinct CDR3 sequences, approximately 12% found once. The ends were cut back, 3 bases at V and 2 bases at J, with 16 bases in the middle. The CDR3 consists of 16 residues. Germline CDR1 reads DFQATT; CDR2 reads SNEGSKA (reference sequence). This clonotype was counted at least ten times. Its antigen is undetermined. Overall study findings and caveats: As for the disease-linked clones, they showed a CD8+ phenotype and occurred at relatively low frequencies in peripheral blood. A TCR beta motif of 8 or 9 highly homologous variants appeared characteristic of ankylosing spondylitis blood. Existing reports had already noted some motif variants in reactive arthritis synovial fluid and blood. Matched ankylosing spondylitis synovial fluid reportedly showed significant enrichment of disease-linked clones.

What was sequenced was blood, either unsorted or a sorted T cell fraction (not recorded which). This chain uses TRBV20-1 with TRBJ1-4; possible D gene TRBD1, 5 bases. The sequence was obtained from a male donor with ankylosing spondylitis. CDR3 sequence (DNA): TGCAGTGCTAGTGGGGCTGCGGGGACTACTAATGAAAAACTGTTTTTT. This sequence encodes CSASGAAGTTNEKLFF.